Below, 24 T cell receptor beta chains from the same sample are listed, as sequenced in a study of molecular identifiers for immune sequencing clone quantification. TCRdb fed the PCR reads into MiXCR, producing one record per CDR3 protein. The table has 9,500 to 15,000 distinct CDR3 sequences, 18% seen once. Sequencing was performed on naive CD8+ T cells from blood, with Jurkat cell RNA spiked in. Specified subset: FACS-sorted CD8+CD4-CCR7+CD45RA+ naive T cells. Receptors originate from a human donor in good health. Some libraries in this study had Jurkat cell RNA spiked in.

This clonotype was observed a handful of times. The chain joins TRBV2 to TRBJ2-7; either TRBD1 or TRBD2 may supply D (6 bases each). V lost 4 bases to trimming and J lost 6 bases, with 10 bases between them. This CDR3 contains 12 residues. Germline V gene data show CDR1 as SNHLY and CDR2 as FYNNEI. The CDR3 protein is CASSVGGSEQYF. CDR3 DNA: TGTGCCAGCAGTGTAGGGGGGAGCGAGCAGTACTTC. Together with reference TRBV2 and TRBJ2-7, the CDR3 gives the full variable domain: EPEVTQTPSHQVTQMGQEVILRCVPISNHLYFYWYRQILGQKVEFLVSFYNNEISEKSEIFDDQFSVERPDGSNFTLKIRSTKLEDSAMYFCASSVGGSEQYFGPGTRLTVT.

This clonotype was counted ten times or more. This chain connects TRBV20-1 to TRBJ2-1; the match to TRBD1 covers 7 bases. The CDR3 has 11 residues. Germline trimming cut 3 bases from V and 12 bases from J; bases unmatched to any gene: 5. The germline V gene has CDR1 DFQATT and CDR2 SNEGSKA (reference sequence). CDR3 nucleotides: TGCAGTGCTAGGGTACAGGGGTTGCAGTTCTTC. This sequence encodes CSARVQGLQFF.

This clonotype was counted a few times. One junction end disagrees with the germline gene, perhaps due to a read error. The chain couples TRBV27 to TRBJ2-2; TRBD2 is a possible D gene (5 bases). The length of the CDR3 is 13 residues. Germline CDR1 reads MNHEY; CDR2 reads SMNVEV (reference sequence). The CDR3 here is CASSLGNTGEPFF. CDR3 in DNA: TGTGCCAGCAGTTTAGGGAACACCGGGGAGCCGTTTTTT.

This clonotype was counted many times. J is TRBJ2-7 and V is TRBV6-1, with D possibly TRBD2 on 5 matching bases. Germline loops: CDR1 MNHNS, CDR2 SASEGT. V lost 2 bases, J lost 7 bases, and 18 bases lay in between. The CDR3 is made up of 15 amino acids. CDR3 residues: CASSEWGSAGGEQYF. In DNA, the CDR3 is TGTGCCAGCAGTGAATGGGGTTCGGCGGGTGGGGAGCAGTACTTC.

This clonotype showed up many times. V and J are TRBV20-1 and TRBJ2-7; TRBD2 aligns across 12 bases. Unmatched junction bases numbered 5, after V lost 3 bases and J lost 5 bases. CDR1 and CDR2 from the germline V gene are DFQATT and SNEGSKA (reference sequence). The CDR3 loop spans 14 amino acids. The DNA of the CDR3 is TGCAGTGCTAGGATGGGACTAGCGGGCCACGAGCAGTACTTC. Translation gives CSARMGLAGHEQYF.

This clonotype is classed as medium-sized. The chain recombines TRBV28 with TRBJ2-6; D not resolved. The V gene lost 1 base and the J gene lost 2 bases, with 9 bases spanning the gap. The CDR3 runs to 16 residues. Germline V gene lookup returns CDR1 MDHEN and CDR2 SYDVKM. The CDR3 coding sequence is TGTGCCAGCAGTTTATCCCTTACCACTGGGGCCAACGTCCTGACTTTC. Protein sequence: CASSLSLTTGANVLTF.

By frequency in the sample, this clonotype is medium-sized. The genes are TRBV4-2 and TRBJ2-3, with TRBD2 identical over 7 bases. V lost 3 bases to trimming and J lost 1 base; unmatched junction nucleotides: 4. Germline V gene data show CDR1 as LGHNA and CDR2 as YNFKEQ. The CDR3 has 15 residues. Here the CDR3 DNA reads TGTGCCAGCAGCCACCCTACTAGCGGCACAGATACGCAGTATTTT. It specifies CASSHPTSGTDTQYF.

Note on this clonotype: Germline and junction disagree at one end, which may indicate a read error. The V and J genes are TRBV5-3 and TRBJ2-7; no clear D. TRBV5-3 is an ORF, with its function uncertain. This CDR3 comprises 13 residues. The CDR3 reads CASSLVGAYEQHF. The CDR3 DNA sequence: TGTGCCAGCAGCTTGGTCGGAGCCTACGAGCAGCACTTC.

The sample holds many counts of this clonotype. J is TRBJ2-3 and V is TRBV9; TRBD2 matches at 7 bases. The CDR3 sequence is 18 residues long. V shed 2 bases, J shed 7 bases, and the junction held 19 bases outside the gene matches. The germline V gene encodes CDR1 SGDLS and CDR2 YYNGEE. The CDR3: CASSVVGEGLGHWNTQYF. CDR3 bases: TGTGCCAGCAGCGTCGTGGGGGAGGGTCTCGGGCATTGGAATACGCAGTATTTT.

This clonotype counts as medium-sized. The genes are TRBV27 and TRBJ2-7; D may be TRBD2 (6 bases). Germline V lookup: CDR1 MNHEY, CDR2 SMNVEV (reference sequence). There are 14 residues in the CDR3. Trimming left V 5 bases short and J 3 bases short, with 14 bases between. CDR3 sequence: CASSPGTRIYEQYF. The CDR3 DNA sequence: TGTGCCAGCAGTCCCGGGACTCGGATCTACGAGCAGTACTTC.

This clonotype was found many times. V and J are TRBV11-2 and TRBJ2-3; a possible D gene is TRBD2 (5 bases). V gave up 1 base and J gave up 4 bases, with 15 bases separating them. The CDR3 has 16 residues. Germline loops: CDR1 SGHAT, CDR2 FQNNGV. The CDR3 here is CASSLARTVYADTQYF. CDR3 DNA: TGTGCCAGCAGCTTAGCTAGGACTGTATATGCAGATACGCAGTATTTT.

This clonotype was picked up many times. The chain couples TRBV7-9 to TRBJ1-3; tentative D call: TRBD1 (6 bases). The length of the CDR3 is 15 residues. The germline V gene encodes CDR1 SEHNR and CDR2 FQNEAQ (reference sequence). Trimming took off 6 bases at V and 0 bases at J, with 12 bases between the two ends. Here the CDR3 reads CASSLDRDSGNTIYF. The CDR3 bases are TGTGCCAGCAGTTTGGACAGAGACTCTGGAAACACCATATATTTT.

By sample fraction, this clonotype is medium-sized. The J gene is TRBJ2-3, the V gene TRBV7-9; D is possibly TRBD2 (5 bases). The CDR3 extends over 15 amino acids. CDR1 and CDR2 from the germline V gene are SEHNR and FQNEAQ (reference sequence). The V gene lost 1 base and the J gene lost 1 base, with 9 bases spanning the gap. This chain's CDR3 is CASSLDLEGTDTQYF. The CDR3 DNA reads TGTGCCAGCAGCTTAGATTTGGAGGGCACAGATACGCAGTATTTT.

Within the sample, this clonotype is medium-sized. The CDR3 region has the DNA TGCGCCAGCAGCCAGCCAATAATTACCAATGAGCAGTTCTTC. It encodes CASSQPIITNEQFF. The gene calls are TRBV4-1 and TRBJ2-1; D not certain. Germline V gene sequence: CDR1 MGHRA, CDR2 YSYEKL. V was cut by 3 bases and J by 6 bases, with 12 bases left in between. There are 14 residues in the CDR3.

This clonotype is labeled medium-sized. The CDR3 DNA reads as TGCGCCAGCAGCCTCCTAGCGGGAGGTCCCTACAATGAGCAGTTCTTC. Translation gives CASSLLAGGPYNEQFF. The V and J genes are TRBV4-1 and TRBJ2-1; 11 bases map to TRBD2. Germline V gene data show CDR1 as MGHRA and CDR2 as YSYEKL. CDR3 length equals 16 residues. V shed 4 bases and J 2 bases; nucleotides not matched to a gene: 4.

This clonotype was counted ten times or more. The gene calls are TRBV4-1 and TRBJ2-7; the match to TRBD2 covers 11 bases. V was clipped by 4 bases and J by 3 bases; unmatched bases: 5. CDR3 length: 15 amino acids. Germline values: CDR1 MGHRA, CDR2 YSYEKL. CDR3 sequence reads: CASSLRLAGSYEQYF. In DNA form, the CDR3 reads TGCGCCAGCAGCCTCCGACTAGCGGGAAGCTACGAGCAGTACTTC.

This clonotype is labeled as medium-sized. The chain couples TRBV29-1 to TRBJ2-3, with 7 bases fitting TRBD2. V lost 4 bases to trimming and J lost 3 bases; unmatched junction nucleotides: 7. CDR3 length equals 14 residues. Looked up from germline, CDR1 is SQVTM and CDR2 is ANQGSEA. CDR3 coding DNA: TGCAGCGTTGCGCTAGCGGAATTAACAGATACGCAGTATTTT. It encodes CSVALAELTDTQYF.

The chain links TRBV7-2 to TRBJ2-7; weak D call: TRBD2 (6 bases). The V and J ends lost 4 bases and 2 bases respectively, with 15 bases between them. Germline V gives CDR1 SGHTA, CDR2 FQGNSA. This CDR3 region has 15 residues. The CDR3 nucleotides read TGTGCCAGCAGCTGGGGGACGGGAGCGGCCTACGAGCAGTACTTC. This sequence encodes CASSWGTGAAYEQYF.

This clonotype is labeled medium-sized. The J gene is TRBJ2-2, the V gene TRBV24-1, with no clear D. The germline V gene encodes CDR1 KGHDR and CDR2 SFDVKD. There are 16 residues in the CDR3. Trimming stripped 9 bases from V and 0 bases from J, with 16 bases between. CDR3 DNA sequence: TGTGCCACCGCGAGGACCGAGACGGCGAACACCGGGGAGCTGTTTTTT. This sequence encodes CATARTETANTGELFF.

In this sample, this clonotype is medium-sized. The chain couples TRBV4-1 to TRBJ2-5; D gene uncertain. CDR1 and CDR2 from the germline V gene are MGHRA and YSYEKL. This CDR3 is 13 amino acids long. V dropped 4 bases and J dropped 4 bases, with 10 bases sitting between them. The CDR3 loop reads CASSREVAETQYF. Here the CDR3 DNA reads TGCGCCAGCAGCCGAGAAGTAGCAGAGACCCAGTACTTC.

This clonotype was detected a few times. The chain carries TRBV7-9 and TRBJ1-4; weak D call: TRBD1 (5 bases). Trimming took off 6 bases at V and 8 bases at J, with 19 bases between the two ends. The germline V gene has CDR1 SEHNR and CDR2 FQNEAQ (reference sequence). This CDR3 is built from 15 residues. The CDR3 DNA sequence: TGTGCCAGCAGGCCTCCGGGACCCGTGGAGGAAAAACTGTTTTTT. It yields the protein CASRPPGPVEEKLFF.

This clonotype appeared a few times. This could be a read error, since a much larger clone is one nucleotide away. The chain links TRBV9 to TRBJ2-5; D is perhaps TRBD1 (5 bases). V was cut by 10 bases and J by 1 base, with 20 bases left in between. The CDR3 runs to 15 residues. The germline CDR1 and CDR2 sequences are SGDLS and YYNGEE. The CDR3 region is CACMKERQFQETQYF. The CDR3 DNA sequence: TGTGCCTGCATGAAGGAGCGACAGTTCCAAGAGACCCAGTACTTC.

The sample holds many counts of this clonotype. V is TRBV14 and J is TRBJ2-7; possibly TRBD1 or TRBD2 for D (5 bases each). The length of the CDR3 is 14 residues. Germline assignment: CDR1 SGHDN and CDR2 FVKESK. Trimming took off 4 bases at V and 1 base at J, with 11 bases between the two ends. The CDR3 coding sequence is TGTGCCAGCAGCCCCCGGGACGGATCCTACGAGCAGTACTTC. This sequence encodes CASSPRDGSYEQYF.

This clonotype was seen many times. V is TRBV5-4 and J is TRBJ1-5; 8 nucleotides agree with TRBD1. Germline CDR1 SGHNT, CDR2 YYREEE (reference sequence). The CDR3 loop spans 14 amino acids. Losses at the gene ends were 2 bases for V and 7 bases for J; bases not matched to a gene: 5. DNA for the CDR3: TGTGCCAGCAGCTTACAGGGGGTCGAACAGCCCCAGCATTTT. Protein product: CASSLQGVEQPQHF.